This TCR beta chain was obtained from a study of tissue T cells after allogeneic stem cell transplantation. Background on the study: Viable blood and marrow gave sorted CD3+ T cells if numbers allowed. Overall study results and limits: Blood and spleen captured only part of the tissue TCR repertoire. Within patients, tissue anatomy strongly shaped TCR repertoire composition.

In germline, CDR1 is KGHDR, CDR2 SFDVKD. The V end lost 7 bases, the J end lost 6 bases, and 12 bases lay between the germline ends. The CDR3 loop spans 13 amino acids. Sequencing of TCRbeta CDR3 at survey depth gave sequences and template counts. TCRdb's copy holds only in-frame clones and misses some; the assay was immunoSEQ multiplex PCR. The table records about 28,000 clones, over 75% of them present only once. As to this clone: Its target is unknown.

The V call is TRBV24-1, the J call TRBJ2-1, with D perhaps matching TRBD2 (5 bases). The TCR sequence derives from a woman aged 18-49 years who later had graft-versus-host disease after an allogeneic stem cell transplant. This material consisted of blood, taken before transplantation. The CDR3 loop reads CATSALDSNEQFF. CDR3 sequence (DNA): TGTGCCACCAGCGCACTGGACTCCAATGAGCAGTTCTTC.